The TCR beta chain under discussion was sequenced for a study of T cell responses to AZD1222 COVID-19 vaccine. Whole-study context: Samples with a second dose at about 4 or about 12 weeks were pooled together.

The study, taken as a whole, reports: Two doses of AZD1222 preceded a rise in Spike-specific TCR breadth and depth.

V was trimmed by 2 bases and J by 5 bases, leaving 4 bases between them. The CDR3 sequence is 11 residues long. CDR1 MNHEY and CDR2 SVGAGI come from the germline V gene. Sequenced by immunoSEQ multiplex PCR; TCRdb stores in-frame clones only, minus some. The sample consists of some 130,000 clones, approximately 88% of them appearing once. As concerns this clone: Its antigen is unidentified.

V gene TRBV6-5 combines with J gene TRBJ2-7; D not certain. Source: peripheral blood, taken on day 0 of AZD1222 vaccination. The sequence was collected from an adult in good health. CDR3 coding DNA: TGTGCCAGCAGTTACGGGCACGAGCAGTACTTC. Protein: CASSYGHEQYF.